The 17 T cell receptor beta chains in this list originate from one sample, sequenced in a study of T cells in localized non-small cell lung cancer. TCRdb's copy holds only in-frame clones and misses some; the assay was immunoSEQ multiplex PCR. The sample carries about 91,000 clones, approximately 86% recorded once. Sequencing used peripheral blood, obtained before any cancer treatment. The receptors were sampled from a man aged 35 to 70 with stage I squamous cell lung carcinoma.

The chain links TRBV7-2 to TRBJ2-3, with D unclear. The V gene lost 5 bases and the J gene lost 5 bases, with 11 bases spanning the gap. Germline assignment: CDR1 SGHTA and CDR2 FQGNSA. The CDR3 sequence is 13 residues long. The CDR3 spells CASSPGQRDTQYF. The CDR3 DNA reads TGTGCCAGCAGCCCTGGGCAGAGAGATACGCAGTATTTT.

The chain combines TRBV27 with TRBJ1-2; 9 positions agree with TRBD1. The trim removed 7 bases at V and 4 bases at J, leaving 10 bases unmatched. Germline CDR1 is MNHEY and CDR2 is SMNVEV (reference sequence). The length of the CDR3 is 15 residues. In DNA form, the CDR3 reads TGTGCCAGCAAGGACAGGGGACTTCTATCCTATGGCTACACCTTC. As protein: CASKDRGLLSYGYTF.

The CDR3 spells CASSSTGSRYEQYF. The CDR3 DNA is TGCGCCAGCAGCTCGACAGGGAGTCGGTACGAGCAGTACTTC. The V call is TRBV5-1, the J call TRBJ2-7; 7 bases line up with TRBD1. Unmatched junction bases numbered 7, after V lost 3 bases and J lost 4 bases. Germline CDR1 is SGHRS and CDR2 is YFSETQ. The CDR3 runs to 14 residues.

The gene calls are TRBV27 and TRBJ2-1; TRBD2 agrees at 9 bases. The germline V gene encodes CDR1 MNHEY and CDR2 SMNVEV (reference sequence). This CDR3 is 17 amino acids long. V shed 2 bases, J shed 7 bases, and the junction held 12 bases outside the gene matches. CDR3 amino acids: CASSLRAGTSWRNEQFF. Here the CDR3 DNA reads TGTGCCAGCAGTTTAAGGGCCGGGACTAGCTGGAGAAATGAGCAGTTCTTC.

The chain uses TRBV5-6 and TRBJ2-3; a possible D gene is TRBD1 (6 bases). Germline loops: CDR1 SGHDT, CDR2 YYEEEE. The ends were cut back, 5 bases at V and 3 bases at J, with 19 bases in the middle. The CDR3 is 16 residues long. The CDR3 loop reads CASRGVKGRGTDTQYF. Here the CDR3 DNA reads TGTGCCAGCAGGGGCGTCAAGGGCAGGGGTACAGATACGCAGTATTTT.

The chain joins TRBV6-5 to TRBJ1-5; D is unresolved. Trimming stripped 5 bases from V and 0 bases from J, with 11 bases between. Germline values: CDR1 MNHEY, CDR2 SVGAGI. This CDR3 is 15 amino acids long. CDR3 in DNA: TGTGCCAGCAGTACCCGGGCCCATAGCAATCAGCCCCAGCATTTT. Translating it yields CASSTRAHSNQPQHF.

V gene TRBV7-9 combines with J gene TRBJ1-4; D not resolved. V lost 5 bases and J 7 bases, leaving 17 bases between the germline ends. Germline CDR1 and CDR2: SEHNR and FQNEAQ (reference sequence). The length of the CDR3 is 15 residues. CDR3 nucleotides: TGTGCCAGCAGCCAAATTTCGAGAGGCTCTGAAAAACTGTTTTTT. It codes for CASSQISRGSEKLFF.

The rearrangement uses TRBV5-1 and TRBJ2-1, with D unclear. From germline, CDR1 is SGHRS and CDR2 YFSETQ. This CDR3 comprises 12 residues. Trimming removed 4 bases at V and 6 bases at J, with 8 bases between. The CDR3 loop is CASSLTSNEQFF. CDR3 sequence (DNA): TGCGCCAGCAGCCTGACAAGCAATGAGCAGTTCTTC.

The gene calls are TRBV6-5 and TRBJ1-5; no clear D. The CDR3 is 13 amino acids. V was trimmed by 5 bases and J by 4 bases, leaving 9 bases between them. The germline V gene encodes CDR1 MNHEY and CDR2 SVGAGI. CDR3 in amino acids: CASSRVGNQPQHF. DNA for the CDR3: TGTGCCAGCAGTAGGGTCGGGAATCAGCCCCAGCATTTT.

The chain carries TRBV6-5 and TRBJ1-2; D unresolved. The CDR3 loop spans 12 amino acids. The V and J ends lost 5 bases and 2 bases respectively, with 6 bases between them. Looked up from germline, CDR1 is MNHEY and CDR2 is SVGAGI. The CDR3 bases are TGTGCCAGCAGTAACGGGAACTATGGCTACACCTTC. This translates into CASSNGNYGYTF.

The chain couples TRBV5-4 to TRBJ2-5; D unclear. From germline, CDR1 is SGHNT and CDR2 YYREEE (reference sequence). The CDR3 sequence is 15 residues long. V lost 3 bases to trimming and J lost 1 base, with 13 bases between them. The CDR3 sequence is CASSSKAGSQETQYF. Here the CDR3 DNA reads TGTGCCAGCAGCTCAAAAGCCGGGTCCCAAGAGACCCAGTACTTC.

The genes are TRBV15 and TRBJ1-5; D remains ambiguous. The CDR3 is 13 amino acids. Trimming took 0 bases from V and 5 from J, leaving 5 bases between them. Looked up from germline, CDR1 is LNHNV and CDR2 is YYDKDF (reference sequence). CDR3 DNA sequence: TGTGCCACCAGCAGAGATCGACATCAGCCCCAGCATTTT. This codes for CATSRDRHQPQHF.

In this sample, this clone turned up once. The chain links TRBV7-2 to TRBJ2-1, with D perhaps matching TRBD2 (5 bases). CDR3 length: 15 residues. Between the trimmed V and J ends, which lost 5 bases and 0 bases, there was a span of 11 bases. CDR1 SGHTA and CDR2 FQGNSA come from the germline V gene. The CDR3 loop is CASSLDFSSYNEQFF. DNA of the CDR3: TGTGCCAGCAGCCTGGACTTCAGCTCCTACAATGAGCAGTTCTTC.

The rearrangement joins TRBV2 to TRBJ1-2; TRBD1 might be the D (5 bases). The V gene's germline CDR1 is SNHLY and CDR2 FYNNEI. This CDR3 is 15 amino acids long. V lost 2 bases to trimming and J lost 0 bases, with 10 bases between them. CDR3 DNA sequence: TGTGCCAGCAGTGAAATGACAGAAACTAACTATGGCTACACCTTC. It codes for CASSEMTETNYGYTF.

The rearrangement joins TRBV7-9 to TRBJ2-3; 9 bases are a match to TRBD1. J lost 4 bases, V lost 5 bases, and 10 bases had no gene match. Germline values: CDR1 SEHNR, CDR2 FQNEAQ (reference sequence). This CDR3 is 16 amino acids long. The CDR3 DNA sequence: TGTGCCAGCAGCCACCTCCAGGGACAGGGCCCAGATACGCAGTATTTT. This encodes CASSHLQGQGPDTQYF.

The gene calls are TRBV19 and TRBJ1-4; maybe TRBD1 (6 bases). The length of the CDR3 is 14 residues. The V and J ends lost 5 bases and 8 bases respectively, with 15 bases between them. The V gene's germline CDR1 is LNHDA and CDR2 SQIVND (reference sequence). This chain's CDR3 is CASSLGGVGEKLFF. The CDR3, as DNA: TGTGCCAGTAGTCTTGGGGGCGTAGGGGAAAAACTGTTTTTT.

The chain carries TRBV5-1 and TRBJ1-6; D perhaps matches TRBD1 (6 bases). The CDR3 runs to 17 residues. V gave up 4 bases and J gave up 8 bases, with 22 bases separating them. From germline, CDR1 is SGHRS and CDR2 YFSETQ. The CDR3 loop is CASSPGARDSYHSPLHF. CDR3 DNA: TGCGCCAGCAGCCCGGGGGCTCGGGACTCTTACCATTCACCCCTCCACTTT.